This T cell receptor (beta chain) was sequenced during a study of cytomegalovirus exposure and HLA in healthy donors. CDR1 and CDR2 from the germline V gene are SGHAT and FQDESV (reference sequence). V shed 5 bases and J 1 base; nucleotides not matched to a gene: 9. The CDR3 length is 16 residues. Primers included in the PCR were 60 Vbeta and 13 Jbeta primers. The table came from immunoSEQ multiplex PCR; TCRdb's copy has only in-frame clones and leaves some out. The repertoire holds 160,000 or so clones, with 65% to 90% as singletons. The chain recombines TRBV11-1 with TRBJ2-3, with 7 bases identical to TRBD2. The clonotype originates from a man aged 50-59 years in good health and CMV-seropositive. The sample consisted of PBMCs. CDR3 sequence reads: CASSGGGTAGTDTQYF. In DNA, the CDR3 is TGTGCCAGCAGCGGGGGGGGGACCGCAGGCACAGATACGCAGTATTTT. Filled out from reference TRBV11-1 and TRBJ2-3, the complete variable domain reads EAEVAQSPRYKITEKSQAVAFWCDPISGHATLYWYRQILGQGPELLVQFQDESVVDDSQLPKDRFSAERLKGVDSTLKIQPAELGDSAMYLCASSGGGTAGTDTQYFGPGTRLTVL.